Listed below are T cell receptor beta chains from one sample, sequenced in a study of T-cell memory formation after mild COVID-19. In TCRdb, the 5' RACE reads were re-called with MiXCR into one record per CDR3 protein. The sample comprises nearly 350,000 distinct CDR3 sequences, over 10% of which are singletons, and roughly 23% rests with the top ten. Sequencing was carried out using PBMCs or a T cell subset sorted from them (not recorded which). Receptors originate from a man aged 18 to 30 who had mild COVID-19 (a few samples of this study predate the infection). Cell type and time point are not known. Each CDR3 is given without its conserved first and last residue. The order of the fields is V gene, CDR3 protein.

>TRBV4-1
ASSPRQGNEQF
>TRBV19
ASSRRRSNTGELF
>TRBV7-9
ASSRDRERETQY
>TRBV12-3/TRBV12-4
ASSGQAINQPQH
>TRBV4-1
ASSQEGPPTVNTEAF
>TRBV5-1
ASSLRGMETQY
>TRBV6-2/TRBV6-3
ASRERPGHQNNEQF
>TRBV7-2
ASSSGSLGAQH
>TRBV11-2
ASVENSGNTIY
>TRBV11-2
ASSLEATSYNEQF
>TRBV7-7
AVGLGRIYSEQF
>TRBV28
ASSSPRRFIHNEQF
>TRBV7-2
ASSLVTGDTQY
>TRBV7-9
ASFSPDTQY
>TRBV20-1
SAPIRIDYYNSPLH
>TRBV24-1
ATSEGGTEAF
>TRBV7-3
ASSTQSGPEGQY
>TRBV6-2/TRBV6-3
ASSYGFSNQPQH
>TRBV9
ASSVAVAGGPGETQY
>TRBV9
ASSEQDPLESYNEQF
>TRBV11-2
ASSFFNEQF
>TRBV9
ASSVFSSGTDTQY
>TRBV9
ASSVGGVREKLF
>TRBV18
ASSPKSGGGQPQH
>TRBV7-2
ASSFGGTATNEKLF
>TRBV9
ASSALTNSYEQY